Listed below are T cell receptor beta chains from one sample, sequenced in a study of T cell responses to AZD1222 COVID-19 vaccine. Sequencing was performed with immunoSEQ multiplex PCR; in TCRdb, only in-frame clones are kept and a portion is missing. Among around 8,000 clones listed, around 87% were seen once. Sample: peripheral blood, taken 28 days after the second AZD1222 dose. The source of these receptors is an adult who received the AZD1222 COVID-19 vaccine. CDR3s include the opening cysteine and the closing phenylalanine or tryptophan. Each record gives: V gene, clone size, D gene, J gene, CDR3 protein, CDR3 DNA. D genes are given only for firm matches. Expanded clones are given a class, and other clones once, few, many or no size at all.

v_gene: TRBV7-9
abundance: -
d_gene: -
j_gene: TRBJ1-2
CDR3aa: CASSLGVSSTYGYTF
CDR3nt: TGTGCCAGCAGCTTAGGTGTCTCAAGCACCTATGGCTACACCTTC

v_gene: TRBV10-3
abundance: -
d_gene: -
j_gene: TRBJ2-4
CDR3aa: CAISEGHVKNIQYF
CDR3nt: TGTGCCATCAGTGAGGGGCATGTCAAAAACATTCAGTACTTC

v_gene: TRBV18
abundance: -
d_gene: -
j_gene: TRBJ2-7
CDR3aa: CASSQAFSYEQYF
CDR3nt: TGTGCCAGCTCACAGGCCTTTTCCTACGAGCAGTACTTC

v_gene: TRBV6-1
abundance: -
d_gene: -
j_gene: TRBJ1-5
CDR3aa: CASSGIWTDSNQPQHF
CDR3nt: TGTGCCAGCAGTGGGATTTGGACGGATAGCAATCAGCCCCAGCATTTT

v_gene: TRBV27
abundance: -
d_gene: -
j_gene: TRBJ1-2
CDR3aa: CASNPLGEANYGYTF
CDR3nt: TGTGCCAGCAACCCCCTTGGGGAAGCAAACTATGGCTACACCTTC

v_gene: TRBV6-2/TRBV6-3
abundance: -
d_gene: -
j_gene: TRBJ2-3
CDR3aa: CASSYSGGSLTDTQYF
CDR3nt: TGTGCCAGCAGTTACTCTGGGGGATCCCTCACAGATACGCAGTATTTT

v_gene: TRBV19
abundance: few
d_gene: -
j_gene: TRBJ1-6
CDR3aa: CASTLTTGGYSPLHF
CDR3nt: TGTGCCAGTACCCTCACGACAGGAGGTTATTCACCCCTCCACTTT

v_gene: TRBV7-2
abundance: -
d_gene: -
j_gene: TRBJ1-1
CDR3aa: CASSLARSREAFF
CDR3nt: TGTGCCAGCAGCTTAGCGCGGAGCAGAGAAGCTTTCTTT

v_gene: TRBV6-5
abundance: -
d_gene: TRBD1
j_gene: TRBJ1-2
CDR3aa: CASRGQNYGYTF
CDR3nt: TGTGCCAGCCGGGGACAGAACTATGGCTACACCTTC

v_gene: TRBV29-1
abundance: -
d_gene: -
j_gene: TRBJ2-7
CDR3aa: CSVERATSYEQYF
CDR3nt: TGCAGCGTTGAGAGGGCCACCTCCTACGAGCAGTACTTC

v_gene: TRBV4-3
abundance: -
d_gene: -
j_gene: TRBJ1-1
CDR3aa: CASSHGTLEAFF
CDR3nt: TGCGCCAGCAGCCACGGGACACTAGAAGCTTTCTTT

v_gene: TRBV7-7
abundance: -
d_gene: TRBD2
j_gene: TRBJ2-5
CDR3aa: CASSLGGEERENEETQYF
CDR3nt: TGTGCTAGCAGCTTAGGGGGTGAGGAGCGGGAGAACGAGGAGACCCAGTACTTC

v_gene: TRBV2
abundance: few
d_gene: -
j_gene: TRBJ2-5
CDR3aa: CASKPAWGLETQYF
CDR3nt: TGTGCCAGCAAGCCGGCGTGGGGCCTAGAGACCCAGTACTTC

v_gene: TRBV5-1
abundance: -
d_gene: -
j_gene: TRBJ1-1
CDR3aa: CASSSGDNTEAFF
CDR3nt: TGCGCCAGCAGTTCAGGGGACAACACTGAAGCTTTCTTT

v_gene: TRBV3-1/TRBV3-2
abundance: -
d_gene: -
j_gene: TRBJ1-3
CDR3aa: CASSQVTRVAGNTIYF
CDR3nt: TGTGCCAGCAGCCAAGTCACAAGGGTCGCTGGAAACACCATATATTTT

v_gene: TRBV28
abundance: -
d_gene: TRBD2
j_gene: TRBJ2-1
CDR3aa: CASSAPGLGYNEQFF
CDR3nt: TGTGCCAGCAGTGCCCCGGGACTAGGCTACAATGAGCAGTTCTTC

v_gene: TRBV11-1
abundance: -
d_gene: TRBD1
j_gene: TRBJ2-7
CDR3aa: CASSPTTGASYEQYF
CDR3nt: TGTGCCAGCAGCCCAACGACAGGGGCCTCCTACGAGCAGTACTTC

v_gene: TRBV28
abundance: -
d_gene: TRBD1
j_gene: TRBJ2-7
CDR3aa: CASYLSGTGSYEQYF
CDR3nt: TGTGCCAGCTATCTTTCCGGGACAGGGTCCTACGAGCAGTACTTC

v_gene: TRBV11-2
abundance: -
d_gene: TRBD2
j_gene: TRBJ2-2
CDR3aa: CASRRTGTIKTGELFF
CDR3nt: TGTGCCAGCAGGCGAACCGGGACTATAAAGACCGGGGAGCTGTTTTTT